This T cell receptor beta chain emerged from a study of blood T cell repertoires in COVID-19 (dated by TCRdb to about 2020). At the level of the whole study: Samples covering the acute and convalescent phases of COVID-19 were provided by collaborators in the United States, Italy and Spain. Deeply sampled blood TCRbeta repertoires from subjects exposed to, actively infected with, or recovered from COVID-19 were included in the dataset. The material from the prospective study consisted of cDNA or gDNA derived from T cells, B-cell-depleted T cells, or PBMCs. The sample metadata nearly always contained a de-identified subject ID, COVID-19 status, age in years and sex. The samples were drawn from the first 160 participants of the ongoing ImmuneRACE study and from 1,254 subjects provided by 6 global collaborators. The repertoires were released in a freely available public database meant as a resource for research on the immune response to SARS-CoV-2. Where available, HLA class I and class II types were taken from metadata supplied by the sample provider and were not determined by assay-based typing.

For this clone: Its antigen is currently not known. Per-base quality was not reported, and no clone a single base away is much larger than it.

The collaborating institutions used their own protocols to collect whole blood in K2EDTA tubes. Collaborator samples were shipped for TCRbeta analysis as frozen whole blood, isolated PBMCs, or DNA extracted from either sample type. TCRbeta CDR3 regions were amplified from genomic DNA by means of the immunoSEQ Assay, a bias-controlled multiplex PCR. In the original analysis: Within the assay, amplification of reference gene primers was used to estimate how many nucleated cells each sample contained. To quantify the absolute abundance of each unique TCRbeta CDR3 rearrangement, sequence reads were collapsed and filtered. For each sample, productive Simpson clonality was calculated as the square root of Simpson's diversity index over productive rearrangements. TCRdb limited this immuneACCESS table to in-frame rearrangements with V and J called. A share of clones is missing; checked studies link under half to unresolved V genes, and the rest is unexplained. The V and J calls and clone size come from that table; D and trimming were worked out from the DNA. The sample yields roughly 230,000 clones; around 85% were counted once. The ten largest clones capture approximately 8% of the sample.

V lost 3 bases and J lost 11 bases, and the count of bases not matched to a germline gene is 9. The germline V gene (reference sequence) yields LGHDT for CDR1 and YNNKEL for CDR2. The CDR3 holds 13 amino acids from the cysteine to the phenylalanine. Only the CDR3 DNA is retained, 39 bases long and in frame from the first base. What the authors observed across the whole study: The amount of clinical and demographic metadata varied by source and participant and was provided uncurated.

The sequence links TRBV3-1 (or the pseudogene TRBV3-2) to TRBJ1-1; 7 bases in between match TRBD1. The clonotype was recovered from a woman aged 80 or older with acute or convalescent COVID-19. Sequencing was performed on peripheral blood. In nucleotide form, the sequence is TGTGCCAGCAGCCAGACAGGGAGATCTTATGCTTTCTTT. This yields the protein CASSQTGRSYAFF.